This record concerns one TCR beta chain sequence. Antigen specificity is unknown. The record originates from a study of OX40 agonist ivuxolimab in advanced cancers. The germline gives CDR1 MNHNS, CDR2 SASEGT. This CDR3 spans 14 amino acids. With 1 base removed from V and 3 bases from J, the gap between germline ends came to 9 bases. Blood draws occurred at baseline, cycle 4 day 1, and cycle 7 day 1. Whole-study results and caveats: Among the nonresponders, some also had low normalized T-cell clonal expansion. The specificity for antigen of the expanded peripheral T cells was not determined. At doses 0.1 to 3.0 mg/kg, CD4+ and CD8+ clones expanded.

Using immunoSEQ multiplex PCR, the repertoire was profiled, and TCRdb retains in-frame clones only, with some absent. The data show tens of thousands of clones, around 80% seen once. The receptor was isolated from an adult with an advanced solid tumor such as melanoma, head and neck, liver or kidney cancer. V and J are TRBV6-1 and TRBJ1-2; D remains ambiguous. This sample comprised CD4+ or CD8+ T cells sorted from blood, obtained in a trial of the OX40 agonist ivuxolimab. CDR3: CASSEVGQDYGYTF. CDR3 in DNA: TGTGCCAGCAGTGAAGTGGGCCAAGACTATGGCTACACCTTC.